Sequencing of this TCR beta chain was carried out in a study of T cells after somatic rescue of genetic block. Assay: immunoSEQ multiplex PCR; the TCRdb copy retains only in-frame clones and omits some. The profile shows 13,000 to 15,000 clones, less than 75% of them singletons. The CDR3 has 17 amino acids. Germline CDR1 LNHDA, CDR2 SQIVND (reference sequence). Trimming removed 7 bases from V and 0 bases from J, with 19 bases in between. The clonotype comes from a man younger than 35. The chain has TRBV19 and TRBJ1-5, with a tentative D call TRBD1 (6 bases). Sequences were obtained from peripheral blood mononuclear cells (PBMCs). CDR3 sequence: CASNHGPGAPSNQPQHF. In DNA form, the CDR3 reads TGTGCCAGTAACCACGGGCCAGGGGCACCTAGCAATCAGCCCCAGCATTTT.